A single sample is the source of the 5 T cell receptor beta chains below, sequenced in a study of blood T cell repertoires in COVID-19. Using immunoSEQ multiplex PCR, the repertoire was profiled, and TCRdb retains in-frame clones only, with some absent. This table holds around 290,000 clones, 85% to 90% found once. Sequenced material: peripheral blood. All receptors derive from a man aged 40-55 years with acute or convalescent COVID-19.

The genes are TRBV19 and TRBJ1-5; D is possibly TRBD1 (5 bases). The CDR3 contains 12 residues. V lost 7 bases and J 9 bases, leaving 13 bases between the germline ends. Germline lookup yields CDR1 LNHDA and CDR2 SQIVND (reference sequence). The CDR3 DNA sequence: TGTGCCAGTACCCCCAGGGAAGGGCCCCAGCATTTT. Its translation: CASTPREGPQHF.

J is TRBJ1-2 and V is TRBV10-3; tentatively, D is TRBD1 (5 bases). Germline V gene sequence: CDR1 ENHRY, CDR2 SYGVKD. The CDR3 loop spans 14 amino acids. The V gene lost 3 bases and the J gene lost 4 bases, with 12 bases spanning the gap. Written as DNA, the CDR3 is TGTGCCATCAGTGACAAGACAGAGCTCTATGGCTACACCTTC. Amino acids: CAISDKTELYGYTF.

The gene calls are TRBV6-5 and TRBJ1-6; possible D gene TRBD1, 5 bases. CDR1 is MNHEY, CDR2 SVGAGI, per germline. Between the trimmed V and J ends, which lost 5 bases and 7 bases, there was a span of 15 bases. The CDR3 covers 15 residues. This CDR3 is CASSPRGTSNSPLHF. The CDR3 DNA reads TGTGCCAGCAGTCCTCGAGGGACTTCGAATTCACCCCTCCACTTT.

The chain carries TRBV10-3 and TRBJ1-4; TRBD1 might be the D (5 bases). Trimming stripped 6 bases from V and 0 bases from J, with 11 bases between. The V gene's germline CDR1 is ENHRY and CDR2 SYGVKD. The CDR3 contains 15 residues. The CDR3 bases are TGTGCCATCAGACCCGGACAAGCAACTAATGAAAAACTGTTTTTT. Residues: CAIRPGQATNEKLFF.

V is TRBV27 and J is TRBJ2-7, with 8 bases lining up with TRBD1. The germline V gene encodes CDR1 MNHEY and CDR2 SMNVEV (reference sequence). V lost 5 bases, J lost 4 bases, and 10 bases stayed unmatched. This CDR3 has 15 amino acids. The CDR3: CASSPQWTGRYEQYF. CDR3 bases: TGTGCCAGCAGTCCTCAGTGGACAGGGAGGTACGAGCAGTACTTC.